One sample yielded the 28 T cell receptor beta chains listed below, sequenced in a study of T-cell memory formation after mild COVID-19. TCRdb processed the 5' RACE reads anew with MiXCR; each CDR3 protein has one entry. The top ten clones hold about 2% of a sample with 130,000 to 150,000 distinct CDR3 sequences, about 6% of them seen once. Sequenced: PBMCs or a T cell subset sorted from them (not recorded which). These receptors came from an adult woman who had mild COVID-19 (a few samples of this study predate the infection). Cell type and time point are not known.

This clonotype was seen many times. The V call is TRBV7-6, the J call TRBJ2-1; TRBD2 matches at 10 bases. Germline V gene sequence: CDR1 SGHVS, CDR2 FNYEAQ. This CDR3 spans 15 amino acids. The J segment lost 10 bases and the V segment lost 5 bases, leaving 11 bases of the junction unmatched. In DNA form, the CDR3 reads TGTGCCAGCAGCCCGAGAGCGGGAGGGCCCAGGGAGCAGTTCTTC. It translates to CASSPRAGGPREQFF.

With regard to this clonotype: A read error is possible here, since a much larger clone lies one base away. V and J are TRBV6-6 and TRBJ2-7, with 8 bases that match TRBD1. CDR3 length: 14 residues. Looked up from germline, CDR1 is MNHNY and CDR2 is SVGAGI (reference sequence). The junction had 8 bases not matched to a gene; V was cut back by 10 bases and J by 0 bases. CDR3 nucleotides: TGTGCCATCCAGGCCACAGGGGGCTCCTACGAGCAGTACTTC. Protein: CAIQATGGSYEQYF.

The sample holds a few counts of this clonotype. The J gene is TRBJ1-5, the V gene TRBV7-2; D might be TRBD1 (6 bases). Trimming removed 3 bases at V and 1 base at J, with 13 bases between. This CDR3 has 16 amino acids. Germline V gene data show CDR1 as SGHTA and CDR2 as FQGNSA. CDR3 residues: CASSFTGPSSNQPQHF. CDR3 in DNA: TGTGCCAGCAGCTTTACAGGGCCTTCCAGCAATCAGCCCCAGCATTTT.

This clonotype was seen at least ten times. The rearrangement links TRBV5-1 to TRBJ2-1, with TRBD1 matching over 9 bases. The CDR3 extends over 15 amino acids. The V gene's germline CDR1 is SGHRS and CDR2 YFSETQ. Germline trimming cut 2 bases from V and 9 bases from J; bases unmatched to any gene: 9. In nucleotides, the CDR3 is TGCGCCAGCAGCTTCAGGGAGGACAGGGGTACTGAGCAGTTCTTC. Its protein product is CASSFREDRGTEQFF.

The CDR3, as DNA: TGTGCCAGCAGTCTACAGGTCCGCTATGGCTACACCTTC. It encodes CASSLQVRYGYTF. The chain recombines TRBV12-3 or TRBV12-4 with TRBJ1-2; the D gene is possibly TRBD1 (5 bases). The CDR3 contains 13 residues. V lost 5 bases, J lost 4 bases, and 11 bases lay in between.

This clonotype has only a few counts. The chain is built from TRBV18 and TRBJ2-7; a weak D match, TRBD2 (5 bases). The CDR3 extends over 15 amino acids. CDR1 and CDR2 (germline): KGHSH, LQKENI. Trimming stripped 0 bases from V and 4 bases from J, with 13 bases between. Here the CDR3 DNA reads TGTGCCAGCTCACCACCGAGGCCTTCGGGGTACGAGCAGTACTTC. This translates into CASSPPRPSGYEQYF.

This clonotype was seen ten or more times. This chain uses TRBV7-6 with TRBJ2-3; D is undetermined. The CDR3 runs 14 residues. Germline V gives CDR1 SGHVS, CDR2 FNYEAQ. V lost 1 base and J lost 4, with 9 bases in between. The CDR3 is CASSLEWAADTQYF. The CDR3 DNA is TGTGCCAGCAGCTTAGAATGGGCCGCAGATACGCAGTATTTT.

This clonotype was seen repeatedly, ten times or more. As DNA, the CDR3 is TGCAGTGCTAGACGGGACAGCGATAATTCACCCCTCCACTTT. Protein: CSARRDSDNSPLHF. This chain links TRBV20-1 with TRBJ1-6; the match to TRBD1 covers 7 bases. This CDR3 has 14 amino acids. J was trimmed by 5 bases and V by 2 bases; bases with no gene match: 3. Germline CDR1 reads DFQATT; CDR2 reads SNEGSKA (reference sequence).

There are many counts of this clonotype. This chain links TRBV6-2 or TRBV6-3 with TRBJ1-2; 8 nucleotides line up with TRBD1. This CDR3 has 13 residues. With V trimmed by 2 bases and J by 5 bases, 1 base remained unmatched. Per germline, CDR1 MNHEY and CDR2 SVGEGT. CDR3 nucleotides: TGTGCCAGCAGTTACGACAGGGGATATGGCTACACCTTC. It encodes CASSYDRGYGYTF.

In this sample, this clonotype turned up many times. Written as DNA, the CDR3 is TGTGCCAGCAGCTCCGGACAGAACACTGAAGCTTTCTTT. It translates to CASSSGQNTEAFF. V usage is TRBV7-3 and J usage is TRBJ1-1; tentatively, D is TRBD1 (5 bases). The CDR3 sequence is 13 residues long. Germline loops: CDR1 SGHTA, CDR2 FQGTGA. The ends were cut back, 4 bases at V and 1 base at J, with 7 bases in the middle.

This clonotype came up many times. Here the CDR3 DNA reads TGTGCCAGCAGACCTGACAGAAGCGGTGTTGTCTCCTACGAGCAGTACTTC. It translates to CASRPDRSGVVSYEQYF. V and J are TRBV6-5 and TRBJ2-7; perhaps D is TRBD1 or TRBD2 (5 bases each). This CDR3 has 17 residues. Germline lookup yields CDR1 MNHEY and CDR2 SVGAGI. The V end lost 6 bases, the J end lost 0 bases, and 21 bases lay between the germline ends.

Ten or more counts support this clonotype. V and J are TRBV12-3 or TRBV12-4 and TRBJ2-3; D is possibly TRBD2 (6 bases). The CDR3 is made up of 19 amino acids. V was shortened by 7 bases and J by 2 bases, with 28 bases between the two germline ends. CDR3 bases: TGTGCCAGCACGGCTCGCCGCGTCTTGACTAGTTCTAACACAGATACGCAGTATTTT. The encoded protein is CASTARRVLTSSNTDTQYF.

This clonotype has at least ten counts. CDR3 loop: CASSSPRTGPYNEQFF. The CDR3, as DNA: TGTGCCAGCAGCTCCCCTCGGACCGGACCCTACAATGAGCAGTTCTTC. V gene TRBV7-8 combines with J gene TRBJ2-1; D gene unclear. Germline V CDR1 and CDR2: SGHVS, FQNEAQ. The V and J ends lost 4 bases and 2 bases respectively, with 15 bases between them. The CDR3 runs to 16 residues.

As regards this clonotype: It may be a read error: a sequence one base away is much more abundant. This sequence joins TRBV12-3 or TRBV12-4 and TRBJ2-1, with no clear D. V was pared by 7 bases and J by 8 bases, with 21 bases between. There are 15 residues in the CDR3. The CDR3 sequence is CASNQPTFPTDEQFF. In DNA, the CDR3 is TGTGCCAGCAACCAACCGACCTTCCCCACGGATGAGCAGTTCTTC.

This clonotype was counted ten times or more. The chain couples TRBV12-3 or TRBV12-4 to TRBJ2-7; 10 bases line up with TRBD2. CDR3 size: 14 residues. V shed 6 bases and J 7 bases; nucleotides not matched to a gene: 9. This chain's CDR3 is CASRFSGGPGEQYF. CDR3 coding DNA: TGTGCCAGCAGGTTTAGCGGGGGGCCGGGGGAGCAGTACTTC.

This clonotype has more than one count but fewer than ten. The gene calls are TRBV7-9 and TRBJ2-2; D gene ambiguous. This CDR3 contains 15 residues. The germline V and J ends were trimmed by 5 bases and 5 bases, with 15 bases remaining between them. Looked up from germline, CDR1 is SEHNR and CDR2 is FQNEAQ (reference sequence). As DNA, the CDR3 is TGTGCCAGCAGCCCCGGGCCCGGCAAGACCGGGGAGCTGTTTTTT. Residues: CASSPGPGKTGELFF.

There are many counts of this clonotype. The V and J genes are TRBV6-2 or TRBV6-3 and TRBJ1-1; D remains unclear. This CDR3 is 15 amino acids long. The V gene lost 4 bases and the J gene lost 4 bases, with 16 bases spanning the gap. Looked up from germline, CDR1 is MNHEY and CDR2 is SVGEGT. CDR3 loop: CASSSFNPRFTEAFF. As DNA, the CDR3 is TGTGCCAGCAGTTCGTTCAACCCAAGGTTCACTGAAGCTTTCTTT.

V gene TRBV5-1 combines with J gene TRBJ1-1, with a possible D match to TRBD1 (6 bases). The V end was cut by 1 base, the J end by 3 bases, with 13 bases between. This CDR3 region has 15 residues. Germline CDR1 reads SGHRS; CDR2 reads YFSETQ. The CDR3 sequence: CASSLSRRTDTEAFF. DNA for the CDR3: TGCGCCAGCAGCTTGTCCAGACGGACAGACACTGAAGCTTTCTTT. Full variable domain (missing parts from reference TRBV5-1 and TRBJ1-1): KAGVTQTPRYLIKTRGQQVTLSCSPISGHRSVSWYQQTPGQGLQFLFEYFSETQRNKGNFPGRFSGRQFSNSRSEMNVSTLELGDSALYLCASSLSRRTDTEAFFGQGTRLTVV.

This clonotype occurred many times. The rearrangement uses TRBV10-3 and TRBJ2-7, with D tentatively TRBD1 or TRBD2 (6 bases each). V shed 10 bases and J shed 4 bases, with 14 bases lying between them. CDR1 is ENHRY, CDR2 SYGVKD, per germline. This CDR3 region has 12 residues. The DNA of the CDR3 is TGTGCCACGGGGGCCGGAGTATACGAGCAGTACTTC. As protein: CATGAGVYEQYF.

Written as DNA, the CDR3 is TGTGCCAGCAGCTACGGCGCGCGAGGCACAGATACGCAGTATTTT. Its translation is CASSYGARGTDTQYF. The chain employs TRBV5-6 and TRBJ2-3; D is unclear. Germline CDR1 is SGHDT and CDR2 is YYEEEE. V lost 3 bases and J 1 base, leaving 12 bases between the germline ends. This CDR3 has 15 residues.

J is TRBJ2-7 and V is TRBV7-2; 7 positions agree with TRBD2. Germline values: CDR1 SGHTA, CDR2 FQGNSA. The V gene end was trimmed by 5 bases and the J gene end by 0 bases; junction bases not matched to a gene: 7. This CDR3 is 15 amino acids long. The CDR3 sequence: CASSAHRDYSYEQYF. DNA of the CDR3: TGTGCCAGCAGCGCTCATCGGGACTACTCCTACGAGCAGTACTTC. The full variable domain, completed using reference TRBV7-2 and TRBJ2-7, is GAGVSQSPSNKVTEKGKDVELRCDPISGHTALYWYRQSLGQGLEFLIYFQGNSAPDKSGLPSDRFSAERTGGSVSTLTIQRTQQEDSAVYLCASSAHRDYSYEQYFGPGTRLTVT.

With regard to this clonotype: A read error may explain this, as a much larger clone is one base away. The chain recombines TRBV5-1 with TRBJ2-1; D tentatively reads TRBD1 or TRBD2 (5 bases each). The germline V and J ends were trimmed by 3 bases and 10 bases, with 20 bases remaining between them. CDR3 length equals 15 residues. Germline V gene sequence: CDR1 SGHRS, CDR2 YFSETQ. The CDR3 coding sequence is TGCGCCAGCAGCTCCCGACTATCGGGGACCAGCGAGCAGTTCTTC. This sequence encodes CASSSRLSGTSEQFF.

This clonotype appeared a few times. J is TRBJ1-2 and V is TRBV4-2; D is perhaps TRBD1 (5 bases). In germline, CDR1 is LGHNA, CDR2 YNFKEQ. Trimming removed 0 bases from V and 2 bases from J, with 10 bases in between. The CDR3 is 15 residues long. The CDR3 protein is CASSQDGTSNYGYTF. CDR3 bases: TGTGCCAGCAGCCAAGATGGGACTTCGAACTATGGCTACACCTTC.

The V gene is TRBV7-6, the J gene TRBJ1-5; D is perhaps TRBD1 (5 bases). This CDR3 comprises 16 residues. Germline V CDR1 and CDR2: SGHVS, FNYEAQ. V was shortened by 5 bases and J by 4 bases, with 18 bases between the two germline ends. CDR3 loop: CASSQLDRTINQPQHF. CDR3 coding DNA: TGTGCCAGCAGCCAACTCGACAGAACGATTAATCAGCCCCAGCATTTT.

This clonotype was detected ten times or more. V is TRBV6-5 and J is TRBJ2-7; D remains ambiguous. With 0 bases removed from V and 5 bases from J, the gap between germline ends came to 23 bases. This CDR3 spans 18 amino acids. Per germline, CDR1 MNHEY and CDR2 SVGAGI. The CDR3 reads CASSYSSPGFTSGNEQYF. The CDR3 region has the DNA TGTGCCAGCAGTTACTCGAGTCCAGGTTTTACTTCGGGCAACGAGCAGTACTTC.

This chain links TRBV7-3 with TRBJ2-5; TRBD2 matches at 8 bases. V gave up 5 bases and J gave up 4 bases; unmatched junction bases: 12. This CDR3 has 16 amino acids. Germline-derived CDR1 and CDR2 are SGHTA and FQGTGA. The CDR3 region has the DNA TGTGCCAGCAGCCTCCCCGGATCGACTAGCGCAGAGACCCAGTACTTC. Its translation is CASSLPGSTSAETQYF.

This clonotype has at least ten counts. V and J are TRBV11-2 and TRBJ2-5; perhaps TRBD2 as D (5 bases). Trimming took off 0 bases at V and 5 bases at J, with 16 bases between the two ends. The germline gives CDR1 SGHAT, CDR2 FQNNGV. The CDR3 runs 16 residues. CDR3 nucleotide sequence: TGTGCCAGCAGCTTAGATCGGGGATCGGGCTCGGAGACCCAGTACTTC. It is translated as CASSLDRGSGSETQYF.

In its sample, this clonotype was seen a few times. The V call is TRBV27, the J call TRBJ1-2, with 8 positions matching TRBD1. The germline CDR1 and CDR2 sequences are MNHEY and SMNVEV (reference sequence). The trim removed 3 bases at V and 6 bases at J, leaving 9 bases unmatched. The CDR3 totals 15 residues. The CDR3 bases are TGTGCCAGCAGTTTGGTAGGACAGGGAGGTAATGGCTACACCTTC. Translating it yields CASSLVGQGGNGYTF.